This is a list of T cell receptor beta chains from one sample in a study of T cells in Graves' hyperthyroidism and ophthalmopathy. TCRdb passed the multiplex PCR reads through MiXCR, listing each CDR3 protein once. The sample yields roughly 500,000 distinct CDR3 sequences, around 42% seen once. The sample comprised peripheral blood or thyroid tissue (not recorded which). Receptor source: an adult woman with Graves' disease, either hyperthyroidism or ophthalmopathy (not recorded which). Each CDR3 is given without its conserved first and last residue. Expanded clones get a size class; other rows say once, few or many, or leave the size out.

V: TRBV7-2; size: -; J: TRBJ2-1; CDR3: ASSTSGTGGTEQF
V: TRBV7-2; size: -; J: TRBJ1-1; CDR3: ASSPHASNTEAF
V: TRBV3-1; size: few; J: TRBJ2-7; CDR3: ASSQGLSRGKLSYEQY
V: TRBV19; size: -; J: TRBJ1-5; CDR3: ASRTGDNQPQH
V: TRBV3-1; size: -; J: TRBJ1-1; CDR3: ASSQVQKSTEAF
V: TRBV12-3/TRBV12-4; size: -; J: TRBJ1-5; CDR3: ASSSSGLSGRVLH
V: TRBV2; size: many; J: TRBJ2-7; CDR3: ASSRFLGEQY
V: TRBV6-1; size: many; J: TRBJ2-7; CDR3: ATRDRPVTYEQY
V: TRBV20-1; size: many; J: TRBJ2-5; CDR3: SAREWAETQY
V: TRBV12-3/TRBV12-4; size: -; J: TRBJ1-2; CDR3: ASHRRFRVLLAGYT
V: TRBV29-1; size: many; J: TRBJ2-7; CDR3: SVAPDTYEQY